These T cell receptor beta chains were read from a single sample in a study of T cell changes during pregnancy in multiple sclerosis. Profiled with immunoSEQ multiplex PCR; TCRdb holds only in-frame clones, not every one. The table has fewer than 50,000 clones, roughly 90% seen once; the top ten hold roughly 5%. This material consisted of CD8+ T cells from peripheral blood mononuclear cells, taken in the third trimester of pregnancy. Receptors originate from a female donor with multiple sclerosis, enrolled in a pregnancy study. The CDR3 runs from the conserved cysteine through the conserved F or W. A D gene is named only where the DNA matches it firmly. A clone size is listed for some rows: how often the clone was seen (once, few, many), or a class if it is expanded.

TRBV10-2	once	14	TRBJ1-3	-	CASSDRVSGNTIYF	TGCGCCAGCAGTGACCGGGTCTCTGGAAACACCATATATTTT
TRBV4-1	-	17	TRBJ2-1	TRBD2	CASSQDQGSGGGNEQFF	TGCGCCAGCAGCCAAGATCAAGGTAGCGGGGGAGGGAATGAGCAGTTCTTC
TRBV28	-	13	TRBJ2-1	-	CASTPTGSNEQFF	TGTGCCAGCACTCCCACAGGGAGCAATGAGCAGTTCTTC
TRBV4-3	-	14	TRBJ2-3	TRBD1	CASSTGVRTDTQYF	TGCGCCAGCAGTACAGGGGTGCGCACAGATACGCAGTATTTT
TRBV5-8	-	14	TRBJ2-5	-	CASTSTSNRKTQYF	TGTGCCAGCACCTCCACTAGTAATCGTAAGACCCAGTACTTC
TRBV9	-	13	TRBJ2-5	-	CASSPRDSTSQYF	TGTGCCAGCAGCCCCCGGGACTCAACCTCCCAGTACTTC
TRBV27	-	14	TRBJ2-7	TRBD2	CASSPGLASYEQYF	TGTGCCAGCAGTCCGGGACTAGCGTCCTACGAGCAGTACTTC
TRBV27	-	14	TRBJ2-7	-	CASSLIGGSYEQYF	TGTGCCAGCAGTTTAATAGGGGGTTCCTACGAGCAGTACTTC
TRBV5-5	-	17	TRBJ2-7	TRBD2	CASSWDTGRGTVGEQYF	TGTGCCAGCAGCTGGGACACCGGGAGGGGGACCGTCGGCGAGCAGTACTTC
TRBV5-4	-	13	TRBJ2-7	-	CASSWGENYEQYF	TGTGCCAGCAGCTGGGGAGAAAACTACGAGCAGTACTTC
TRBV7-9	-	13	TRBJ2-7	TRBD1	CASRPGQGVEQYF	TGTGCCAGCAGACCCGGACAGGGCGTGGAGCAGTACTTC
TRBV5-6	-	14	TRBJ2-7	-	CASSSHREGYEQYF	TGTGCCAGCAGCTCGCACAGGGAGGGGTACGAGCAGTACTTC
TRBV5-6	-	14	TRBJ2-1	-	CASSLERAWHEQFF	TGTGCCAGCAGCTTGGAGCGGGCCTGGCATGAGCAGTTCTTC
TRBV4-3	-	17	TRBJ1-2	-	CASSQDPAGNSPGGYTF	TGCGCCAGCAGCCAAGATCCAGCAGGGAACAGCCCTGGGGGCTACACCTTC
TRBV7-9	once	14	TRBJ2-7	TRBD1	CASSATGGSYEQYF	TGTGCCAGCAGCGCGACAGGGGGCTCCTACGAGCAGTACTTC
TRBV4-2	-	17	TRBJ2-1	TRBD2	CASSQDFEAGAYNEQFF	TGTGCCAGCAGCCAAGATTTTGAGGCGGGAGCCTACAATGAGCAGTTCTTC
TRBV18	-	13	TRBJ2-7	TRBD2	CASSPGLAHEQYF	TGTGCCAGCTCACCGGGACTAGCCCACGAGCAGTACTTC
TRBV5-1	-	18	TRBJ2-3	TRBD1	CASSLTRTGSPLGDTQYF	TGCGCCAGCAGCTTGACAAGGACAGGGAGCCCCCTGGGGGATACGCAGTATTTT
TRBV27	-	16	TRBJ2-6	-	CASSRDSYSGANVLTF	TGTGCCAGCAGCCGAGACAGCTACTCTGGGGCCAACGTCCTGACTTTC
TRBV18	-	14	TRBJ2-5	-	CASSTGQNQETQYF	TGTGCCAGCTCAACCGGACAGAACCAAGAGACCCAGTACTTC
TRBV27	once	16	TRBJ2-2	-	CASSLGRARFTGELFF	TGTGCCAGCAGTTTAGGCAGGGCGAGATTCACCGGGGAGCTGTTTTTT
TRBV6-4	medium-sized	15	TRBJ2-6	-	CASSDGKSGANVLTF	TGTGCCAGCAGTGACGGCAAATCTGGGGCCAACGTCCTGACTTTC
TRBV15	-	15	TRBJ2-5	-	CATSRDLGDQETQYF	TGTGCCACCAGCAGAGATCTAGGGGATCAAGAGACCCAGTACTTC
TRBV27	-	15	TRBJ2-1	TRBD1	CASSSRDSSFNEQFF	TGTGCCAGCAGTTCCCGGGACAGTTCCTTCAATGAGCAGTTCTTC
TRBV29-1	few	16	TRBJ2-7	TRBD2	CSVRLAGEWGFYEQYF	TGCAGCGTTCGACTAGCGGGAGAGTGGGGATTCTACGAGCAGTACTTC
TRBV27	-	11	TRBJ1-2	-	CATVGLYGYTF	TGTGCGACAGTGGGCCTCTATGGCTACACCTTC
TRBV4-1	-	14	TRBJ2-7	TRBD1	CASSPGQVSYEQYF	TGCGCCAGCAGCCCGGGACAGGTCTCCTACGAGCAGTACTTC
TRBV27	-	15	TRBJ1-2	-	CASSLSPNSNYGYTF	TGTGCCAGCAGTTTATCTCCCAATTCTAACTATGGCTACACCTTC
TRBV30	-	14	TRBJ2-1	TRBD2	CAWSRAGGLDEQFF	TGTGCCTGGAGTCGAGCGGGAGGGTTGGATGAGCAGTTCTTC
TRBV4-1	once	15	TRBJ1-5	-	CASSRFSGLSQPQHF	TGCGCCAGCAGCCGATTCTCAGGGCTGAGTCAGCCCCAGCATTTT
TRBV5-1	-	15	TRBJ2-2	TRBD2	CASSPLPGLDGELFF	TGCGCCAGCAGCCCCCTCCCGGGACTAGACGGGGAGCTGTTTTTT
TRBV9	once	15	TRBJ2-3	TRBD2	CASSDSGRGTDTQYF	TGTGCCAGCAGCGATAGCGGGAGGGGCACAGATACGCAGTATTTT